Listed below are T cell receptor beta chains from one sample, sequenced in a study of cytomegalovirus exposure and HLA in healthy donors. Profiled with immunoSEQ multiplex PCR; TCRdb holds only in-frame clones, not every one. The data contain 95,000 to 110,000 clones, almost 80% of them singletons. Sequencing input: PBMCs. These receptors all come from a man between 50 and 59 years old in good health and CMV-seropositive. CDR3s include the opening cysteine and the closing phenylalanine or tryptophan. Fields, in order: D gene, V gene, clone size, J gene, CDR3 protein, CDR3 DNA. D genes are given only for firm matches. Some rows mark clone size as missing; the rest say once, few, many or name a class of expanded clone.

D gene: -
V gene: TRBV14
clone size: -
J gene: TRBJ1-4
CDR3 protein: CASSQGRGRQAEKLFF
CDR3 DNA: TGTGCCAGCAGCCAAGGGCGCGGCAGACAGGCAGAAAAACTGTTTTTT

D gene: TRBD2
V gene: TRBV6-1
clone size: -
J gene: TRBJ2-3
CDR3 protein: CASSDISGNPTDTQYF
CDR3 DNA: TGTGCCAGCAGTGATATTAGCGGGAACCCCACAGATACGCAGTATTTT

D gene: -
V gene: TRBV6-1
clone size: -
J gene: TRBJ2-2
CDR3 protein: CASRQGLNTGELFF
CDR3 DNA: TGTGCCAGCAGGCAGGGACTCAACACCGGGGAGCTGTTTTTT

D gene: -
V gene: TRBV5-1
clone size: -
J gene: TRBJ2-5
CDR3 protein: CASSSSPQGTEETQYF
CDR3 DNA: TGCGCCAGCAGCTCCTCCCCTCAGGGGACCGAGGAGACCCAGTACTTC

D gene: TRBD1
V gene: TRBV19
clone size: -
J gene: TRBJ2-2
CDR3 protein: CATTRGLETGELFF
CDR3 DNA: TGTGCCACCACCAGGGGGCTTGAGACCGGGGAGCTGTTTTTT

D gene: -
V gene: TRBV28
clone size: -
J gene: TRBJ1-5
CDR3 protein: CASSPVRGNQPQHF
CDR3 DNA: TGTGCCAGCAGTCCTGTACGGGGGAATCAGCCCCAGCATTTT

D gene: -
V gene: TRBV6-6
clone size: -
J gene: TRBJ2-1
CDR3 protein: CASSAYNEQFF
CDR3 DNA: TGTGCCAGCAGTGCGTACAATGAGCAGTTCTTC

D gene: -
V gene: TRBV18
clone size: -
J gene: TRBJ1-2
CDR3 protein: CASSPDSNYGYTF
CDR3 DNA: TGTGCCAGCTCACCGGACAGTAACTATGGCTACACCTTC

D gene: TRBD1
V gene: TRBV19
clone size: -
J gene: TRBJ1-2
CDR3 protein: CASKMTGGVYGYTF
CDR3 DNA: TGTGCCAGTAAGATGACAGGGGGGGTCTATGGCTACACCTTC

D gene: -
V gene: TRBV29-1
clone size: -
J gene: TRBJ2-1
CDR3 protein: CSVDRPITGNEQFF
CDR3 DNA: TGCAGCGTTGATCGGCCCATCACAGGCAATGAGCAGTTCTTC

D gene: TRBD1
V gene: TRBV27
clone size: once
J gene: TRBJ1-5
CDR3 protein: CASSSLSGGDQPQHF
CDR3 DNA: TGTGCCAGCAGTTCTCTCTCAGGGGGCGATCAGCCCCAGCATTTT

D gene: -
V gene: TRBV30
clone size: -
J gene: TRBJ2-6
CDR3 protein: CACMRSGANVLTF
CDR3 DNA: TGTGCCTGCATGCGTTCTGGGGCCAACGTCCTGACTTTC

D gene: -
V gene: TRBV18
clone size: -
J gene: TRBJ1-1
CDR3 protein: CASSPGPLEAFF
CDR3 DNA: TGTGCCAGCTCACCCGGTCCTCTTGAAGCTTTCTTT

D gene: -
V gene: TRBV25-1
clone size: -
J gene: TRBJ2-7
CDR3 protein: CASARSSAYEQYF
CDR3 DNA: TGTGCCAGCGCGAGGTCCTCTGCCTACGAGCAGTACTTC

D gene: TRBD2
V gene: TRBV6-1
clone size: -
J gene: TRBJ2-4
CDR3 protein: CASSEAWEGSKNIQYF
CDR3 DNA: TGTGCCAGCAGTGAAGCCTGGGAGGGTAGCAAAAACATTCAGTACTTC

D gene: TRBD1
V gene: TRBV11-2
clone size: few
J gene: TRBJ2-7
CDR3 protein: CASSAYRGPGSYEQYF
CDR3 DNA: TGTGCCAGCAGCGCCTACAGGGGGCCGGGCTCCTACGAGCAGTACTTC

D gene: TRBD1
V gene: TRBV19
clone size: -
J gene: TRBJ1-1
CDR3 protein: CASSDRGTTEAFF
CDR3 DNA: TGTGCCAGTAGCGACAGGGGGACGACTGAAGCTTTCTTT

D gene: -
V gene: TRBV7-3
clone size: -
J gene: TRBJ1-1
CDR3 protein: CASSLDASTEAFF
CDR3 DNA: TGTGCCAGCAGCTTAGATGCGTCCACTGAAGCTTTCTTT

D gene: TRBD1
V gene: TRBV7-6
clone size: -
J gene: TRBJ1-1
CDR3 protein: CASSEQGAAEAFF
CDR3 DNA: TGTGCCAGCAGCGAACAGGGGGCGGCTGAAGCTTTCTTT

D gene: -
V gene: TRBV7-9
clone size: -
J gene: TRBJ1-1
CDR3 protein: CASSLIREAFF
CDR3 DNA: TGTGCCAGCAGCTTAATCAGAGAAGCTTTCTTT

D gene: -
V gene: TRBV5-4
clone size: -
J gene: TRBJ2-7
CDR3 protein: CASSLISGYEQYF
CDR3 DNA: TGTGCCAGCAGCTTGATTAGTGGCTACGAGCAGTACTTC

D gene: TRBD2
V gene: TRBV7-6
clone size: -
J gene: TRBJ2-2
CDR3 protein: CASSERLAGRNTGELFF
CDR3 DNA: TGTGCCAGCAGCGAACGACTAGCGGGGAGGAACACCGGGGAGCTGTTTTTT

D gene: -
V gene: TRBV2
clone size: -
J gene: TRBJ2-5
CDR3 protein: CASSAEGATQYF
CDR3 DNA: TGTGCCAGCAGTGCGGAGGGTGCGACCCAGTACTTC

D gene: -
V gene: TRBV5-1
clone size: many
J gene: TRBJ1-5
CDR3 protein: CASSRGRGRANQPQHF
CDR3 DNA: TGCGCCAGCAGCCGCGGTAGGGGGAGGGCTAATCAGCCCCAGCATTTT

D gene: -
V gene: TRBV9
clone size: -
J gene: TRBJ2-6
CDR3 protein: CASSAGGLGANVLTF
CDR3 DNA: TGTGCCAGCAGCGCCGGGGGGCTCGGGGCCAACGTCCTGACTTTC

D gene: TRBD1
V gene: TRBV28
clone size: -
J gene: TRBJ2-7
CDR3 protein: CASSRPGTGAYEQYF
CDR3 DNA: TGTGCCAGCAGTAGACCCGGGACAGGGGCCTACGAGCAGTACTTC

D gene: TRBD2
V gene: TRBV27
clone size: -
J gene: TRBJ2-7
CDR3 protein: CASGLRSGRVVYEQYF
CDR3 DNA: TGTGCCAGCGGCTTGCGTAGCGGGAGGGTGGTCTACGAGCAGTACTTC

D gene: -
V gene: TRBV7-2
clone size: once
J gene: TRBJ2-6
CDR3 protein: CASSQGRGFSGANVLTF
CDR3 DNA: TGTGCCAGCAGCCAAGGCCGGGGATTCTCTGGGGCCAACGTCCTGACTTTC

D gene: TRBD2
V gene: TRBV28
clone size: -
J gene: TRBJ2-3
CDR3 protein: CASSFSSGTSDTQYF
CDR3 DNA: TGTGCCAGCAGTTTTTCTAGCGGGACTTCAGATACGCAGTATTTT

D gene: TRBD1
V gene: TRBV6-1
clone size: -
J gene: TRBJ1-2
CDR3 protein: CASSPDRDGYTF
CDR3 DNA: TGTGCCAGCAGTCCGGACAGGGACGGCTACACCTTC

D gene: TRBD2
V gene: TRBV2
clone size: -
J gene: TRBJ2-3
CDR3 protein: CASHLFAGGPSDTQYF
CDR3 DNA: TGTGCCAGCCACCTGTTCGCGGGAGGGCCCTCAGATACGCAGTATTTT

D gene: TRBD1
V gene: TRBV6-5
clone size: few
J gene: TRBJ2-3
CDR3 protein: CASSRDRATDTQYF
CDR3 DNA: TGTGCCAGCAGTCGGGACAGGGCCACAGATACGCAGTATTTT

D gene: -
V gene: TRBV15
clone size: -
J gene: TRBJ1-2
CDR3 protein: CATSRESGTRPGYTF
CDR3 DNA: TGTGCCACCAGCAGAGAGTCCGGGACAAGGCCTGGCTACACCTTC

D gene: -
V gene: TRBV11-3
clone size: once
J gene: TRBJ2-3
CDR3 protein: CASSLGQLPSSTDTQYF
CDR3 DNA: TGTGCCAGCAGCCTAGGACAGCTACCATCTAGCACAGATACGCAGTATTTT